A selection of T cell receptor beta chains follows, all from one sample in a study of shared clonotypes between healthy human individuals. This table comes from immunoSEQ multiplex PCR, and its TCRdb copy is limited to in-frame clones, with some not included. The top ten clones hold 1.5% to 2% of a sample with millions of clones, 90% to 95% of them seen once. Source material: naive CD8+ T cells from PBMCs. All receptors come from a man younger than 35 in good health. Some clones in this sample may be carry-over from other donors' samples. CDR3s include the opening cysteine and the closing phenylalanine or tryptophan. A D gene is named only where the DNA matches it firmly. The size entry is marked missing in some rows and otherwise reads once, few, many or a size class.

CDR3aa: CASSFRRQDYEQYF; CDR3nt: TGTGCCAGCAGTTTTCGACGCCAGGACTACGAGCAGTACTTC; j_gene: TRBJ2-7; abundance: NA; d_gene: NA; v_gene: TRBV27
CDR3aa: CASSPSAGVNQPQHF; CDR3nt: TGTGCCAGCAGTCCATCGGCGGGGGTCAATCAGCCCCAGCATTTT; j_gene: TRBJ1-5; abundance: few; d_gene: NA; v_gene: TRBV28
CDR3aa: CASRGASGRALSYNEQFF; CDR3nt: TGTGCCAGCAGGGGGGCTAGCGGGAGGGCCTTGTCCTACAATGAGCAGTTCTTC; j_gene: TRBJ2-1; abundance: NA; d_gene: TRBD2; v_gene: TRBV2
CDR3aa: CASSLMFDTGELFF; CDR3nt: TGTGCCAGCAGCTTAATGTTTGACACCGGGGAGCTGTTTTTT; j_gene: TRBJ2-2; abundance: NA; d_gene: NA; v_gene: TRBV7-8
CDR3aa: CASSYSLALYEQYF; CDR3nt: TGTGCCAGCAGTTACTCACTGGCACTCTACGAGCAGTACTTC; j_gene: TRBJ2-7; abundance: NA; d_gene: NA; v_gene: TRBV6-6
CDR3aa: CSVESGDRGADTQYF; CDR3nt: TGCAGCGTTGAGTCCGGGGACAGGGGCGCAGATACGCAGTATTTT; j_gene: TRBJ2-3; abundance: NA; d_gene: TRBD1; v_gene: TRBV29-1
CDR3aa: CASSLYGTTYNEQFF; CDR3nt: TGTGCCAGCAGTTTATATGGGACCACGTACAATGAGCAGTTCTTC; j_gene: TRBJ2-1; abundance: NA; d_gene: NA; v_gene: TRBV27
CDR3aa: CASSEDRGLYGYTF; CDR3nt: TGTGCCAGCAGCGAGGACAGGGGGCTTTATGGCTACACCTTC; j_gene: TRBJ1-2; abundance: NA; d_gene: TRBD1; v_gene: TRBV9
CDR3aa: CASNGGSGSGPYNEQFF; CDR3nt: TGTGCCAGCAACGGGGGTAGCGGGAGTGGCCCCTACAATGAGCAGTTCTTC; j_gene: TRBJ2-1; abundance: NA; d_gene: TRBD2; v_gene: TRBV7-9
CDR3aa: CASSGRDAYEQYF; CDR3nt: TGTGCCAGCAGTGGCAGGGACGCGTACGAGCAGTACTTC; j_gene: TRBJ2-7; abundance: NA; d_gene: NA; v_gene: TRBV27
CDR3aa: CASSSTGAPGGNQPQHF; CDR3nt: TGTGCCAGCAGCTCAACGGGGGCCCCAGGGGGGAATCAGCCCCAGCATTTT; j_gene: TRBJ1-5; abundance: NA; d_gene: TRBD1; v_gene: TRBV7-8
CDR3aa: CASSQDAGGSYEQYF; CDR3nt: TGTGCCAGCAGCCAAGATGCTGGCGGCTCCTACGAGCAGTACTTC; j_gene: TRBJ2-7; abundance: NA; d_gene: NA; v_gene: TRBV4-2
CDR3aa: CASSLRHRGESTQYF; CDR3nt: TGTGCCAGCAGCTTACGCCACCGGGGGGAATCTACCCAGTACTTC; j_gene: TRBJ2-5; abundance: NA; d_gene: TRBD2; v_gene: TRBV7-8
CDR3aa: CASSLGYAHQETQYF; CDR3nt: TGTGCCAGCAGCTTGGGGTATGCGCACCAAGAGACCCAGTACTTC; j_gene: TRBJ2-5; abundance: NA; d_gene: NA; v_gene: TRBV7-9
CDR3aa: CAWRGQGDYGYTF; CDR3nt: TGTGCCTGGAGGGGACAGGGGGACTATGGCTACACCTTC; j_gene: TRBJ1-2; abundance: NA; d_gene: TRBD1; v_gene: TRBV30
CDR3aa: CASSLDTGLDEQYF; CDR3nt: TGCGCCAGCAGCTTGGATACAGGGCTCGACGAGCAGTACTTC; j_gene: TRBJ2-7; abundance: NA; d_gene: NA; v_gene: TRBV5-1
CDR3aa: CASRLVRGQFF; CDR3nt: TGTGCAAGTCGCTTAGTTCGGGGGCAGTTCTTC; j_gene: TRBJ2-1; abundance: NA; d_gene: NA; v_gene: TRBV12-2
CDR3aa: CASSLRGDTEAFF; CDR3nt: TGTGCCAGCAGCCTCAGGGGAGACACTGAAGCTTTCTTT; j_gene: TRBJ1-1; abundance: NA; d_gene: NA; v_gene: TRBV14
CDR3aa: CASSLDSHGYTF; CDR3nt: TGTGCCAGCAGTCTGGACAGCCATGGCTACACCTTC; j_gene: TRBJ1-2; abundance: NA; d_gene: NA; v_gene: TRBV28
CDR3aa: CASSLRTVNTEAFF; CDR3nt: TGTGCCAGCAGTTTACGGACAGTGAACACTGAAGCTTTCTTT; j_gene: TRBJ1-1; abundance: few; d_gene: NA; v_gene: TRBV28
CDR3aa: CAISEPQAGRDTEAFF; CDR3nt: TGTGCCATCAGTGAGCCCCAAGCGGGCCGGGACACTGAAGCTTTCTTT; j_gene: TRBJ1-1; abundance: NA; d_gene: NA; v_gene: TRBV10-3
CDR3aa: CASRGDREGNQPQHF; CDR3nt: TGTGCCAGTAGGGGAGACAGGGAAGGTAATCAGCCCCAGCATTTT; j_gene: TRBJ1-5; abundance: NA; d_gene: TRBD1; v_gene: TRBV19
CDR3aa: CASSLPGGPQSSYEQYF; CDR3nt: TGTGCCAGCAGCTTACCGGGAGGGCCCCAAAGCTCCTACGAGCAGTACTTC; j_gene: TRBJ2-7; abundance: NA; d_gene: TRBD2; v_gene: TRBV7-8
CDR3aa: CASSFWAGGEQFF; CDR3nt: TGTGCCAGCAGTTTTTGGGCGGGAGGTGAGCAGTTCTTC; j_gene: TRBJ2-1; abundance: NA; d_gene: TRBD2; v_gene: TRBV27
CDR3aa: CASSYSLGVATEAFF; CDR3nt: TGTGCCAGCAGTTACTCGTTGGGGGTGGCCACTGAAGCTTTCTTT; j_gene: TRBJ1-1; abundance: NA; d_gene: NA; v_gene: TRBV6-5
CDR3aa: CASRGLGTGDSNQPQHF; CDR3nt: TGTGCCAGCAGGGGATTAGGGACAGGGGATAGCAATCAGCCCCAGCATTTT; j_gene: TRBJ1-5; abundance: NA; d_gene: TRBD1; v_gene: TRBV27
CDR3aa: CASSSRDGKAHYEQYF; CDR3nt: TGTGCCAGCAGCTCCCGGGACGGGAAAGCGCACTACGAGCAGTACTTC; j_gene: TRBJ2-7; abundance: NA; d_gene: NA; v_gene: TRBV11-2
CDR3aa: CASSSRDREYNEQFF; CDR3nt: TGTGCCAGCAGCTCCCGGGACAGGGAGTACAATGAGCAGTTCTTC; j_gene: TRBJ2-1; abundance: once; d_gene: TRBD1; v_gene: TRBV11-2
CDR3aa: CASRVGPTGDYEQYF; CDR3nt: TGTGCCAGCAGGGTAGGACCGACAGGGGACTACGAGCAGTACTTC; j_gene: TRBJ2-7; abundance: once; d_gene: TRBD1; v_gene: TRBV6-5
CDR3aa: CASSQIAGGRDEQFF; CDR3nt: TGTGCCAGCAGTCAAATAGCGGGAGGGAGGGATGAGCAGTTCTTC; j_gene: TRBJ2-1; abundance: once; d_gene: TRBD2; v_gene: TRBV28
CDR3aa: CASTGGDTQYF; CDR3nt: TGTGCCAGCACGGGAGGGGATACGCAGTATTTT; j_gene: TRBJ2-3; abundance: NA; d_gene: TRBD2; v_gene: TRBV27
CDR3aa: CASRKGQGSSYEQYF; CDR3nt: TGTGCCAGCAGAAAGGGACAGGGTAGTTCCTACGAGCAGTACTTC; j_gene: TRBJ2-7; abundance: NA; d_gene: TRBD1; v_gene: TRBV7-8
CDR3aa: CASSLTGGAGYEQYF; CDR3nt: TGTGCCAGCAGCTTGACAGGGGGCGCAGGATACGAGCAGTACTTC; j_gene: TRBJ2-7; abundance: NA; d_gene: TRBD1; v_gene: TRBV7-3
CDR3aa: CASCTDSCSYEQYF; CDR3nt: TGTGCCAGCTGTACGGACTCCTGTTCCTACGAGCAGTACTTC; j_gene: TRBJ2-7; abundance: NA; d_gene: NA; v_gene: TRBV5-4
CDR3aa: CASSHDSEAFF; CDR3nt: TGTGCCAGCAGCCACGACAGTGAAGCTTTCTTT; j_gene: TRBJ1-1; abundance: NA; d_gene: NA; v_gene: TRBV7-9